This T cell receptor beta chain is drawn from a study of identical twins. Study-level findings and limits: Without tracking the same donors, conclusions rested on cross-sectional statistical analysis. Out-of-frame alpha sequences common to twins were enriched for low generation probability. Sequences that were beta out-of-frame showed weaker excess twin sharing.

cDNA molecules carried unique molecular identifiers, and template switching added a universal primer site. MiXCR was run by TCRdb on the 5' RACE reads, yielding one entry per CDR3 protein. The sample comprises about 900,000 distinct CDR3 sequences, around an eighth of which are singletons, and 1.5% to 2% rests with the top ten. This clonotype was observed a few times. The target antigen is unknown. The CDR3 spans 16 residues. Between the trimmed V and J ends, which lost 2 bases and 0 bases, there was a span of 12 bases. Separately, the same data were catalogued under a study of yellow fever vaccine responses in identical twins.

Material for sequencing was PBMCs. This sequence joins TRBV12-3 or TRBV12-4 and TRBJ2-3, with D possibly called TRBD1 or TRBD2 (5 bases each). This clonotype originated in a woman aged 18-29 years in good health. The CDR3 loop is CASSLWGSSSTDTQYF. The DNA for the CDR3 is TGTGCCAGCAGTTTATGGGGGTCCTCTAGCACAGATACGCAGTATTTT.